These 5 T cell receptor beta chains were all obtained from the same sample, sequenced in a study of T cell repertoires in cytomegalovirus infection. TCRdb reprocessed the reads with MiXCR, giving one entry per CDR3 protein. The sample carries around 550,000 distinct CDR3 sequences, 26% recorded once. The specimen sequenced was PBMCs. These receptors came from a human donor in good health (CMV status not recorded). Some clones in this sample may be carry-over from other donors' samples.

This clonotype was detected once. The chain carries TRBV7-9 and TRBJ2-7, with 7 bases that match TRBD1. The germline gives CDR1 SEHNR, CDR2 FQNEAQ (reference sequence). V was pared by 4 bases and J by 2 bases, with 8 bases of the junction left unmatched. CDR3 length equals 15 residues. The CDR3 sequence is CASSSTGTDPYEQYV. CDR3 coding DNA: TGTGCCAGCAGCTCGACGGGGACAGATCCCTACGAGCAGTACGTC.

The chain is built from TRBV20-1 and TRBJ2-1; D perhaps matches TRBD1 (6 bases). Trimming left V 0 bases short and J 4 bases short, with 16 bases between. The germline gives CDR1 DFQATT, CDR2 SNEGSKA (reference sequence). This CDR3 contains 16 residues. CDR3 nucleotides: TGCAGTGCTAGAGATGGGCAGGGGCTGGGGTACAATGAGCAGTTCTTC. Amino acids: CSARDGQGLGYNEQFF.

This clonotype appeared a few times. CDR3 residues: CASSTLAGDTDTQYF. The CDR3 nucleotides are TGTGCCAGCTCAACTTTAGCGGGAGATACAGATACGCAGTATTTT. V usage is TRBV6-4 and J usage is TRBJ2-3; 9 nucleotides match TRBD2. The CDR3 runs 15 residues. Germline CDR1 is MRHNA and CDR2 is SNTAGT. V lost 8 bases and J lost 3; bases outside the gene matches: 9.

This clonotype was picked up a small number of times. The rearrangement uses TRBV18 and TRBJ2-7; TRBD1 aligns across 10 bases. CDR1 KGHSH and CDR2 LQKENI come from the germline V gene. This CDR3 is built from 15 residues. V shed 1 base, J shed 6 bases, and the junction held 6 bases outside the gene matches. The CDR3 DNA reads TGTGCCAGCTCACCACGACAGGGGGCTGTCAGCGAGCAGTACTTC. Translating it yields CASSPRQGAVSEQYF. Complete variable domain (other parts from reference TRBV18 and TRBJ2-7): NAGVMQNPRHLVRRRGQEARLRCSPMKGHSHVYWYRQLPEEGLKFMVYLQKENIIDESGMPKERFSAEFPKEGPSILRIQQVVRGDSAAYFCASSPRQGAVSEQYFGPGTRLTVT.

Notes on this clonotype: Mismatch with germline at one junction end may stem from a read error. The chain combines TRBV4-1 with TRBJ2-1, with D possibly called TRBD1 or TRBD2 (5 bases each). The CDR3 sequence is 16 residues long. The V gene's germline CDR1 is MGHRA and CDR2 YSYEKL. The CDR3 reads CTSSQEGSLGLNEQFF. The CDR3, as DNA: TGCACCAGCAGCCAAGAGGGGAGCCTAGGCCTAAATGAGCAGTTCTTC.